A single sample is the source of the 17 T cell receptor beta chains below, sequenced in a study of T cell changes during pregnancy in multiple sclerosis. Sequencing was performed with immunoSEQ multiplex PCR; in TCRdb, only in-frame clones are kept and a portion is missing. The data hold approximately 25,000 clones, with 88% observed a single time. Material: CD8+ T cells from peripheral blood mononuclear cells, obtained in the second trimester of pregnancy. The source of these receptors is a female donor with multiple sclerosis, enrolled in a pregnancy study.

The rearrangement joins TRBV4-1 to TRBJ1-1, with a weak D call TRBD1 (5 bases). CDR3 length: 15 residues. Per germline, CDR1 MGHRA and CDR2 YSYEKL. V gave up 2 bases and J gave up 0 bases, with 10 bases separating them. The CDR3 region is CASSQPTGLNTEAFF. The CDR3 DNA follows: TGCGCCAGCAGCCAACCCACAGGCTTGAACACTGAAGCTTTCTTT.

This rearrangement joins TRBV5-5 to TRBJ1-2, with TRBD1 as a possible D gene (5 bases). Germline CDR1 and CDR2: SGHKS and YYEKEE (reference sequence). This CDR3 has 15 amino acids. Trimming pared 5 bases from V and 1 base from J, leaving 15 bases between. The CDR3 nucleotides are TGTGCCAGCAGACCGCGGGACGGAAGTAACTATGGCTACACCTTC. Its translation is CASRPRDGSNYGYTF.

This CDR3 is CASNRGVNNQPQHF. The CDR3 DNA reads as TGTGCCAGTAACAGGGGTGTAAACAATCAGCCCCAGCATTTT. This chain joins TRBV19 and TRBJ1-5, with 7 nucleotides matching TRBD1. The CDR3 loop spans 14 amino acids. Germline V gene lookup returns CDR1 LNHDA and CDR2 SQIVND (reference sequence). Trimming cost V 7 bases and J 3 bases; bases outside gene matches: 6.

The chain carries TRBV5-4 and TRBJ2-5, with TRBD2 identical over 9 bases. Germline CDR1 SGHNT, CDR2 YYREEE (reference sequence). Germline trimming cut 4 bases from V and 1 base from J; bases unmatched to any gene: 5. This CDR3 comprises 15 residues. CDR3 residues: CASSPRLAAQETQYF. The DNA of the CDR3 is TGTGCCAGCAGCCCAAGACTAGCGGCCCAAGAGACCCAGTACTTC.

The gene calls are TRBV4-1 and TRBJ1-4; D is perhaps TRBD1 (6 bases). This CDR3 comprises 15 residues. Germline CDR1 MGHRA, CDR2 YSYEKL. The V end was cut by 3 bases, the J end by 7 bases, with 15 bases between. The CDR3 DNA follows: TGCGCCAGCAGCCAGGCGGACAGATATAGTGAAAAACTGTTTTTT. Protein sequence: CASSQADRYSEKLFF.

This clone was found a few times. The genes are TRBV4-1 and TRBJ2-1, with 11 bases lining up with TRBD2. The CDR3 consists of 18 residues. The V and J ends lost 3 bases and 4 bases, in that order; junction bases with no gene match: 11. Per germline, CDR1 MGHRA and CDR2 YSYEKL. CDR3 protein: CASSHGVMTSGVYNEQFF. The CDR3 DNA is TGCGCCAGCAGCCATGGGGTAATGACTAGCGGGGTATACAATGAGCAGTTCTTC.

This chain links TRBV28 with TRBJ2-7; 7 positions match TRBD1. This CDR3 has 15 amino acids. V trimming: 5 bases; J trimming: 0 bases; junction bases outside the gene matches: 7. Germline CDR1 and CDR2: MDHEN and SYDVKM. The CDR3, as DNA: TGTGCCAGCAGTGATGGGACAGCCTACTCCTACGAGCAGTACTTC. It codes for CASSDGTAYSYEQYF.

The chain combines TRBV4-3 with TRBJ1-2; D remains unclear. The length of the CDR3 is 14 residues. Germline CDR1 and CDR2: LGHNA and YSLEER. Trimming stripped 4 bases from V and 4 bases from J, with 13 bases between. CDR3 residues: CASSPETIPYGYTF. The DNA for the CDR3 is TGCGCCAGCAGCCCCGAGACTATCCCCTATGGCTACACCTTC.

The CDR3 bases are TGTGCCAGCAGGCGGGACGGGGCCTACGAGCAGTACTTC. As protein: CASRRDGAYEQYF. This chain joins TRBV6-1 and TRBJ2-7; possibly TRBD2 for D (6 bases). Deletions cut 6 bases from V and 2 bases from J, with 11 bases between. Germline assignment: CDR1 MNHNS and CDR2 SASEGT. The CDR3 length is 13 residues.

The chain employs TRBV4-3 and TRBJ1-4, with D unclear. CDR1 is LGHNA, CDR2 YSLEER, per germline. The CDR3 runs 16 residues. V lost 0 bases to trimming and J lost 7 bases, with 15 bases between them. CDR3 sequence reads: CASSQDFSRVGEKLFF. The CDR3 nucleotides are TGCGCCAGCAGCCAAGATTTTTCGCGGGTCGGTGAAAAACTGTTTTTT.

V gene TRBV7-9 combines with J gene TRBJ2-7; no reliable D call. The CDR3 totals 13 residues. Germline assignment: CDR1 SEHNR and CDR2 FQNEAQ (reference sequence). The V gene lost 1 base and the J gene lost 3 bases, with 7 bases spanning the gap. The chain's CDR3 is CASSLGPNYEQYF. CDR3 sequence (DNA): TGTGCCAGCAGCTTAGGGCCGAACTACGAGCAGTACTTC. The full variable domain, rest sourced from reference TRBV7-9 and TRBJ2-7, is DTGVSQNPRHKITKRGQNVTFRCDPISEHNRLYWYRQTLGQGPEFLTYFQNEAQLEKSRLLSDRFSAERPKGSFSTLEIQRTEQGDSAMYLCASSLGPNYEQYFGPGTRLTVT.

This chain joins TRBV5-4 and TRBJ2-7; TRBD2 matches at 8 bases. CDR1 and CDR2 (germline): SGHNT, YYREEE (reference sequence). J was trimmed by 1 base and V by 2 bases; bases with no gene match: 5. This CDR3 is built from 15 residues. CDR3 protein: CASSLEGLASYEQYF. The DNA of the CDR3 is TGTGCCAGCAGCTTAGAAGGACTAGCTTCCTACGAGCAGTACTTC.

This rearrangement joins TRBV7-2 to TRBJ2-3; D might be TRBD2 (6 bases). Deletions cut 3 bases from V and 2 bases from J, with 12 bases between. CDR3 length: 15 amino acids. Germline V lookup: CDR1 SGHTA, CDR2 FQGNSA. The CDR3 DNA reads TGTGCCAGCAGCTTCCGGCGGGGCCTCACAGATACGCAGTATTTT. Translated: CASSFRRGLTDTQYF.

V gene TRBV27 combines with J gene TRBJ2-2; 9 bases are shared with TRBD2. V lost 5 bases and J lost 5; bases outside the gene matches: 9. Germline values: CDR1 MNHEY, CDR2 SMNVEV (reference sequence). The CDR3 consists of 16 residues. The DNA of the CDR3 is TGTGCCAGCAGTCACGCGGGGGGGGTGTATACCGGGGAGCTGTTTTTT. Residues: CASSHAGGVYTGELFF.

V is TRBV11-2 and J is TRBJ2-7; D is ambiguous. The CDR3 sequence is 11 residues long. Trimming pared 5 bases from V and 2 bases from J, leaving 4 bases between. Germline values: CDR1 SGHAT, CDR2 FQNNGV. The CDR3 coding sequence is TGTGCCAGCAGCCTCGCCTACGAGCAGTACTTC. Amino acid sequence: CASSLAYEQYF.

The V call is TRBV27, the J call TRBJ1-1; TRBD1 might be the D (6 bases). This CDR3 contains 14 residues. In germline, CDR1 is MNHEY, CDR2 SMNVEV (reference sequence). Trimming shortened V by 8 bases and J by 1 base, and 14 bases separated the two germline ends. CDR3: CASGLVGGNTEAFF. CDR3 DNA sequence: TGTGCCAGCGGCCTCGTAGGGGGGAACACTGAAGCTTTCTTT.

The genes are TRBV4-1 and TRBJ1-4, with 8 bases fitting TRBD1. Germline V lookup: CDR1 MGHRA, CDR2 YSYEKL. This CDR3 comprises 15 residues. With 1 base clipped from V and 7 bases from J, the junction kept 5 bases outside the gene matches. The CDR3 DNA reads as TGCGCCAGCAGCCAAGGGTCGACAGGGGTTGAAAAACTGTTTTTT. This sequence encodes CASSQGSTGVEKLFF.